This T cell receptor beta chain originates from a study of blood T cell repertoires in COVID-19 (dated by TCRdb to 2018 to 2020). About the full investigation: Samples from collaborators originated in the United States, Italy and Spain and spanned both the acute and convalescent phases of COVID-19. Subjects who had been exposed to COVID-19, were actively infected with it, or had recovered from it provided the deeply sampled blood TCRbeta repertoires that made up the dataset. Where available, HLA class I and class II types were taken from metadata supplied by the sample provider and were not determined by assay-based typing. The prospective study material was composed of cDNA or gDNA derived from T cells, B-cell-depleted T cells, or PBMCs. The repertoires were released in a freely available public database meant as a resource for research on the immune response to SARS-CoV-2. Samples came from the ongoing ImmuneRACE study (first 160 participants) plus 1,254 subjects from 6 global collaborators. A de-identified subject ID, COVID-19 status, age in years and sex were almost always included in the sample metadata.

Collaborating institutions collected whole blood in K2EDTA tubes following their own protocols. For TCRbeta analysis, collaborators shipped samples as frozen whole blood, isolated PBMCs, or DNA extracted from either of those sample types. The paper as a whole reports these results and caveats: How much clinical and demographic metadata was included differed by source and by participant, and the metadata was provided uncurated.

TCRbeta CDR3 regions were amplified from genomic DNA by means of the immunoSEQ Assay, a bias-controlled multiplex PCR. The authors processed their data as follows. Within the assay, amplification of reference gene primers was used to estimate how many nucleated cells each sample contained. To quantify the absolute abundance of each unique TCRbeta CDR3 rearrangement, sequence reads were collapsed and filtered. For each sample, productive Simpson clonality was calculated as the square root of Simpson's diversity index across productive rearrangements. This immuneACCESS table, as held by TCRdb, lists in-frame sequences with V and J called but not all clones. Of the missing ones, under half trace to an unresolved V gene in checked studies; the others have no known cause. D and trimming come from the DNA, and the V and J calls and clone size come from that table. The sample includes approximately 60,000 clones, with 65% to 85% observed a single time. The ten largest clones represent roughly 6.3% of the sample.

This clone came up a few times. Its antigen is unknown. No base quality information exists; no much larger clone differs at one position. Taken from the germline V gene, the CDR1 and CDR2 loops are WSHSY and SAAADI. V and J are truncated by 10 bases and 6 bases respectively, leaving an intervening sequence of 20 bases. Including the terminal cysteine and phenylalanine, the CDR3 comprises 14 residues. Just the 42-base CDR3 DNA is kept, in frame starting at base 1. Recombination connected TRBV10-2 to TRBJ2-3, with a weak D call of TRBD2 (5 bases match). The origin of this receptor is a human donor in a cohort sampled during active COVID-19. Sequenced: peripheral blood. Here the CDR3 is given as CATLDHPSRDTQYF. In nucleotides, the sequence is TGCGCCACCTTGGACCACCCTAGCCGGGATACGCAGTATTTT.